Listed below are T cell receptor beta chains from one sample, sequenced in a study of graft-versus-host responses after intestinal transplantation. TCRdb's table, derived via immunoSEQ multiplex PCR, lists solely in-frame clones and lacks some. The repertoire consists of roughly 130,000 clones, with around 90% occurring once and the leading ten covering 0.15% to 0.2%. For these TCRs, the target antigens are not known. The source material was unstimulated CD4+ T cells sorted from spleen or lymph node cells, sampled before intestinal transplant. All receptors derive from a human donor who received an intestinal transplant. CDR3s include the opening cysteine and the closing phenylalanine or tryptophan.

v_call: TRBV7-3; j_call: TRBJ2-1; cdr3_aa: CASSRAGAYNEQFF
v_call: TRBV9; j_call: TRBJ2-7; cdr3_aa: CASSARLAGGQGEQYF
v_call: TRBV11-2; j_call: TRBJ1-1; cdr3_aa: CASSRNRENTEAFF
v_call: TRBV4-1; j_call: TRBJ2-1; cdr3_aa: CASSRAHNEQFF
v_call: TRBV5-1; j_call: TRBJ2-3; cdr3_aa: CASSLAGLAGGPGTDTQYF
v_call: TRBV27; j_call: TRBJ2-3; cdr3_aa: CASSLEWAGNTQYF
v_call: TRBV29-1; j_call: TRBJ1-1; cdr3_aa: CSVEYGMNTEAFF
v_call: TRBV7-2; j_call: TRBJ2-7; cdr3_aa: CASSLASNPTGTPFYEQYF
v_call: TRBV5-1; j_call: TRBJ2-5; cdr3_aa: CASSSGLTGQGVVMGQYF
v_call: TRBV18; j_call: TRBJ2-5; cdr3_aa: CASSQGQGTGIGTQYF
v_call: TRBV5-4; j_call: TRBJ1-2; cdr3_aa: CASSLRGSKNYGYTF
v_call: TRBV28; j_call: TRBJ2-2; cdr3_aa: CASSPPPWGRNTGELFF
v_call: TRBV5-1; j_call: TRBJ1-2; cdr3_aa: CASSWDSGNGYTF
v_call: TRBV7-9; j_call: TRBJ2-7; cdr3_aa: CASSRTGGFTYEQYF
v_call: TRBV4-1; j_call: TRBJ2-1; cdr3_aa: CASSHLTSGAYNEQFF
v_call: TRBV28; j_call: TRBJ2-2; cdr3_aa: CASSSVGPAGELFF
v_call: TRBV7-2; j_call: TRBJ2-3; cdr3_aa: CASSFSDTQYF
v_call: TRBV5-1; j_call: TRBJ2-7; cdr3_aa: CASSWGVSGGEYEQYF
v_call: TRBV5-1; j_call: TRBJ1-3; cdr3_aa: CASSPPGQGASGNTIYF
v_call: TRBV9; j_call: TRBJ1-1; cdr3_aa: CASSAGGALNTEAFF
v_call: TRBV7-2; j_call: TRBJ2-7; cdr3_aa: CASSLGPSGYTSYEQYF
v_call: TRBV10-3; j_call: TRBJ2-3; cdr3_aa: CATGARIGGSTDTQYF
v_call: TRBV18; j_call: TRBJ2-5; cdr3_aa: CASSPRAGVETQYF
v_call: TRBV6-1; j_call: TRBJ2-7; cdr3_aa: CASSVMGLAAYEQYF
v_call: TRBV19; j_call: TRBJ2-1; cdr3_aa: CASSVNLGQGGNEQFF
v_call: TRBV19; j_call: TRBJ2-7; cdr3_aa: CASSATAPYEQYF
v_call: TRBV7-2; j_call: TRBJ2-6; cdr3_aa: CASSLFGGSSSGANVLTF
v_call: TRBV11-1; j_call: TRBJ1-1; cdr3_aa: CASSIVTGASTEAFF
v_call: TRBV9; j_call: TRBJ2-7; cdr3_aa: CASSLGAADSYEQYF
v_call: TRBV5-6; j_call: TRBJ1-3; cdr3_aa: CASTAGATSGNTIYF
v_call: TRBV10-3; j_call: TRBJ2-1; cdr3_aa: CAISRTSGRGLNEQFF
v_call: TRBV7-3; j_call: TRBJ1-2; cdr3_aa: CASSLDREYGYTF
v_call: TRBV5-4; j_call: TRBJ1-3; cdr3_aa: CASSSKQGIYGNTIYF
v_call: TRBV6-1; j_call: TRBJ2-6; cdr3_aa: CASSELVSSGANVLTF
v_call: TRBV5-1; j_call: TRBJ1-1; cdr3_aa: CASSPSGDTEAFF
v_call: TRBV19; j_call: TRBJ1-1; cdr3_aa: CASSIGEGNTEAFF
v_call: TRBV10-2; j_call: TRBJ2-2; cdr3_aa: CASSTGGNAGELFF
v_call: TRBV2; j_call: TRBJ2-7; cdr3_aa: CASTPGTSSYEQYF
v_call: TRBV6-5; j_call: TRBJ2-1; cdr3_aa: CASSYRPGFNEQFF
v_call: TRBV7-2; j_call: TRBJ2-7; cdr3_aa: CASSTSAGVAYEQYF
v_call: TRBV18; j_call: TRBJ2-7; cdr3_aa: CASSPDQGALRNF
v_call: TRBV2; j_call: TRBJ2-3; cdr3_aa: CASRLAGGDTQYF
v_call: TRBV7-9; j_call: TRBJ1-3; cdr3_aa: CASSFEAIAGNTIYF
v_call: TRBV6-5; j_call: TRBJ2-7; cdr3_aa: CASSSPYRGTYEQYF
v_call: TRBV18; j_call: TRBJ1-2; cdr3_aa: CASSTMDYGYTF
v_call: TRBV27; j_call: TRBJ1-5; cdr3_aa: CASSFGGSNQPQHF
v_call: TRBV6-5; j_call: TRBJ1-3; cdr3_aa: CASRLGRRGNTIYF
v_call: TRBV7-9; j_call: TRBJ2-5; cdr3_aa: CASSLAPTGGQETQYF
v_call: TRBV9; j_call: TRBJ1-5; cdr3_aa: CASSATGDQPQHF
v_call: TRBV5-5; j_call: TRBJ1-5; cdr3_aa: CASSYAGVSNQPQHF
v_call: TRBV12-5; j_call: TRBJ2-2; cdr3_aa: CASGIGQANTGELFF
v_call: TRBV28; j_call: TRBJ2-4; cdr3_aa: CASSAGPLKNIQYF
v_call: TRBV7-3; j_call: TRBJ1-5; cdr3_aa: CASSCPREERNQPQHF
v_call: TRBV27; j_call: TRBJ2-6; cdr3_aa: CASSLGQGPSGANVLTF
v_call: TRBV7-8; j_call: TRBJ2-3; cdr3_aa: CASSLGLAADTQYF
v_call: TRBV5-1; j_call: .; cdr3_aa: CASSLVFSGDEQYF
v_call: TRBV18; j_call: TRBJ2-7; cdr3_aa: CASSPRLAWQQNNMEQYF
v_call: TRBV5-6; j_call: TRBJ1-2; cdr3_aa: CASSFRGARGYTF